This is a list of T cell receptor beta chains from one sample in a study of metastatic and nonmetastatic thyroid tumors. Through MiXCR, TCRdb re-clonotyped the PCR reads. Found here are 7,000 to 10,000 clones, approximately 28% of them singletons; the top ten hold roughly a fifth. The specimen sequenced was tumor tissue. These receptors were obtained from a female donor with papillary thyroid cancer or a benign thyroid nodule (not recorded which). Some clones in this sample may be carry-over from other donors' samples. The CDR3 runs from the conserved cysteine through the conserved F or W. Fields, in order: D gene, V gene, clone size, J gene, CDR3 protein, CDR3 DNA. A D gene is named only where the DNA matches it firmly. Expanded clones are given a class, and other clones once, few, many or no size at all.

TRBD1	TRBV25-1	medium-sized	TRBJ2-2	CASSDTGTGITGELFF	TGTGCCAGCAGTGATACCGGGACAGGGATCACCGGGGAGCTGTTTTTT
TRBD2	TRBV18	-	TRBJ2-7	CASHEGTRGLEQYF	TGTGCCAGCCACGAGGGGACTAGGGGTCTCGAGCAGTACTTC
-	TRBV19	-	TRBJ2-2	CASSIYGFLGGELFF	TGTGCCAGTAGTATTTATGGGTTTTTGGGCGGGGAGCTGTTTTTT
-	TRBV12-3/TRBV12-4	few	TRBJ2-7	CASSSTVTGFYEQYF	TGTGCCAGCAGCTCTACCGTGACAGGCTTCTACGAGCAGTACTTC
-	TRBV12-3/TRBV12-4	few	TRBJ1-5	CASSSDWFQPQHF	TGTGCCAGCAGTTCTGATTGGTTTCAGCCCCAGCATTTT
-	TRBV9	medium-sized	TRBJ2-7	CASSGGPDGLYEQYF	TGTGCCAGCAGCGGCGGACCAGATGGGCTATACGAGCAGTACTTC
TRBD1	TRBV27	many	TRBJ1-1	CASSYFKDRAITEAFF	TGTGCCAGCAGTTACTTCAAGGACAGGGCTATTACTGAAGCTTTCTTT
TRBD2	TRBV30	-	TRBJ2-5	CAWSVGGGRETQYF	TGTGCCTGGAGTGTCGGGGGAGGGCGGGAGACCCAGTACTTC
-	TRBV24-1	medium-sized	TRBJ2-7	CATSDEWGEQYF	TGTGCCACCAGCGATGAATGGGGCGAGCAGTACTTC
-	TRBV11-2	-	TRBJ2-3	CASSLSGIGLVTYYF	TGTGCCAGCAGCCTATCCGGGATCGGTTTGGTGACGTATTATTTT
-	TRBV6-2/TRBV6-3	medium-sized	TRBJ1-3	CASSRQVAGNTIYF	TGTGCCAGCAGTCGACAGGTAGCTGGAAACACCATATATTTT
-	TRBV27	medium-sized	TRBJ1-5	CASSPIDSNQPQHF	TGTGCCAGCAGCCCGATCGATAGCAATCAGCCCCAGCATTTT
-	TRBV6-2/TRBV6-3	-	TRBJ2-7	CASSMNSWGDWDF	TGTGCCAGCAGCATGAACTCATGGGGGGATTGGGACTTC
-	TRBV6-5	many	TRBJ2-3	CASSYVAGVADTQYF	TGTGCCAGCAGTTACGTCGCAGGGGTGGCAGATACGCAGTATTTT
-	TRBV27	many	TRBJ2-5	CASSLSIKGGFQETQYF	TGTGCCAGCAGTTTATCGATTAAAGGCGGGTTCCAAGAGACCCAGTACTTC
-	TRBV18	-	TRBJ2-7	CASSRGFGDEYF	TGTGCCAGCTCACGGGGGTTTGGAGACGAGTACTTC
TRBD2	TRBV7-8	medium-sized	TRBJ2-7	CASSRRTSGSYEQYF	TGTGCCAGCAGCCGTAGGACTAGCGGGAGCTACGAGCAGTACTTC
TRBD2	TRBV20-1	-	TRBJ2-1	CSARGLAGHGEQFF	TGCAGTGCTAGAGGACTAGCGGGGCATGGAGAGCAGTTCTTC
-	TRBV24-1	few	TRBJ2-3	CATSAHYTDTQYF	TGTGCCACCAGTGCTCACTACACAGATACGCAGTATTTT
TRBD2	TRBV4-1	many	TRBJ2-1	CASSQGIAGVFYNEQFF	TGCGCCAGCAGCCAAGGGATAGCGGGAGTATTCTACAATGAGCAGTTCTTC
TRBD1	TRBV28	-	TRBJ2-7	CAGILGGQASYEQYF	TGTGCCGGCATTTTAGGGGGACAGGCTTCCTACGAGCAGTACTTC
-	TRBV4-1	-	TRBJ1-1	CASSQGNARKMNTEAFF	TGCGCCAGCAGCCAAGGAAATGCGCGGAAGATGAACACTGAAGCTTTCTTT
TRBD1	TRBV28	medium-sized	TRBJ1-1	CASSRGTATNTEAFF	TGTGCCAGCAGTCGTGGGACAGCGACGAACACTGAAGCTTTCTTT
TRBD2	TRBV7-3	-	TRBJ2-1	CASSRTSDNNEQFF	TGTGCCAGCAGCCGGACTAGCGACAACAATGAGCAGTTCTTC
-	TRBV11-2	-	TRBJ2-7	CARIHSGTLPLEQYF	TGTGCCAGGATCCATTCCGGGACGCTTCCTCTGGAGCAGTACTTC
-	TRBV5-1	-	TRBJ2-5	CASSFTTQGETQYF	TGCGCCAGCAGCTTCACAACTCAGGGGGAGACCCAGTACTTC
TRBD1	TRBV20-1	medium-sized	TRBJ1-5	CSARPGTANQPQHF	TGCAGTGCTAGACCGGGGACAGCAAATCAGCCCCAGCATTTT
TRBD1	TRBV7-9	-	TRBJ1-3	CASRVTGAGGNTIYF	TGTGCCAGCAGAGTAACAGGGGCAGGTGGAAACACCATATATTTT
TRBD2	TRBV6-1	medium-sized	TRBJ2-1	CASSDRLAGRYNEQFF	TGTGCCAGCAGTGATCGACTAGCGGGAAGATACAATGAGCAGTTCTTC
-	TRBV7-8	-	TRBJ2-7	CASSPSWQSYEQYF	TGTGCCAGCAGCCCCTCCTGGCAGTCCTACGAGCAGTACTTC
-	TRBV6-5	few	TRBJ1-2	CASSDSKRVGGYTF	TGTGCCAGCAGTGACTCGAAAAGGGTTGGCGGCTACACCTTC
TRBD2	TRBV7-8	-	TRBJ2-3	CASSLPRLADTDTQYF	TGTGCCAGCAGCTTACCCAGACTAGCGGACACAGATACGCAGTATTTT
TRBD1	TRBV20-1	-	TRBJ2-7	CSATPGQGYEQYF	TGCAGTGCTACCCCGGGACAGGGCTACGAGCAGTACTTC
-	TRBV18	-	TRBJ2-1	CASSPFGLSGDNEQFF	TGTGCCAGCTCACCATTTGGACTATCGGGAGATAATGAGCAGTTCTTC
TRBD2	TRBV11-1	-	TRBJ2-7	CAISGSLSASGSGNEQYF	TGTGCCATCAGCGGAAGCTTGTCGGCTAGCGGGAGTGGAAACGAGCAGTACTTC
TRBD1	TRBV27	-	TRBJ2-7	CASSPGQGAYEQYF	TGTGCCAGCAGCCCGGGACAGGGGGCCTACGAGCAGTACTTC
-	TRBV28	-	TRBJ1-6	CASSLDDNPPLHF	TGTGCCAGCAGCCTCGATGACAATCCACCCCTCCACTTT
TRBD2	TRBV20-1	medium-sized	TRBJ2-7	CSASSSGSAYEQYF	TGCAGTGCTAGCTCGAGCGGGAGCGCCTACGAGCAGTACTTC
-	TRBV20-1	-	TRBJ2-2	CSASQQFGELFF	TGCAGTGCTAGTCAGCAGTTCGGGGAGCTGTTTTTT
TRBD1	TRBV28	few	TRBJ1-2	CASRLGTGASGYTF	TGTGCCAGCAGGCTAGGGACAGGGGCAAGCGGCTACACCTTC
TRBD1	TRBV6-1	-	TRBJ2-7	CASSEQGDYDEQYF	TGTGCCAGCAGTGAGCAGGGGGATTACGACGAGCAGTACTTC
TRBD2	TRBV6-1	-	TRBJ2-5	CASRGEGVETQYF	TGTGCCAGCAGAGGGGAGGGCGTGGAGACCCAGTACTTC
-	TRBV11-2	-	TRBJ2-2	CASSIGGSSLLNTGELFF	TGTGCCAGCAGCATAGGTGGGTCTAGCTTATTGAACACCGGGGAGCTGTTTTTT
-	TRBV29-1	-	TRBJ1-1	CSVEGGQQYEAFF	TGCAGCGTTGAAGGAGGACAGCAATATGAAGCTTTCTTT